This T cell receptor beta chain was sequenced for a study of T-cell memory formation after mild COVID-19. Whole-study findings and limits: Pre-infection memory harbored some responding clones, suggesting cross-reactive memory joined. Clones shrinking between day 15 and 85 showed a balanced CD4/CD8 split, and those that grew later tilted toward CD4+.

TCRdb itself ran the 5' RACE reads through MiXCR, one entry per CDR3 protein. The sample holds about 620,000 distinct CDR3 sequences, roughly 17% seen once. Of note for this clonotype: Antigen: not known.

Germline CDR1 SGHVS, CDR2 FNYEAQ. The CDR3 extends over 14 amino acids. The V end was cut by 4 bases, the J end by 0 bases, with 8 bases between. Sequencing was performed on PBMCs or a T cell subset sorted from them (not recorded which). The sequence was collected from an adult woman who had mild COVID-19 (a few samples of this study predate the infection). Cell type and time point are not known. The chain has TRBV7-6 and TRBJ2-3; D not resolved. The CDR3 is CASSSLPSTDTQYF. The DNA of the CDR3 is TGTGCCAGCAGCTCACTCCCTAGCACAGATACGCAGTATTTT.